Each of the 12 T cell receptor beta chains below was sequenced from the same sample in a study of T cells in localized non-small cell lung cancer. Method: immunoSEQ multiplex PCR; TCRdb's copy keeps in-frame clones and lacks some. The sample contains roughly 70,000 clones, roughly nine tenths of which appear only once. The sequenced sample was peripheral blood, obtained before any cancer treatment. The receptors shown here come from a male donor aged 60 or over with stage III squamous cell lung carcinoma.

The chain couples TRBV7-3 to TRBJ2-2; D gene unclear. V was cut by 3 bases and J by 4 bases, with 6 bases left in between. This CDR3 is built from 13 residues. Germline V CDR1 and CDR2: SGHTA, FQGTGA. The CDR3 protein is CASSLSSTGELFF. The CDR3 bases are TGTGCCAGCAGCTTGTCCTCCACCGGGGAGCTGTTTTTT.

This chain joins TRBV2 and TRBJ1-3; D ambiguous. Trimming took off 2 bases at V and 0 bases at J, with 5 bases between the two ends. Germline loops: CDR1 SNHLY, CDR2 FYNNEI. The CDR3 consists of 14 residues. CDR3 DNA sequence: TGTGCCAGCAGTGAACCCCGCTCTGGAAACACCATATATTTT. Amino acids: CASSEPRSGNTIYF.

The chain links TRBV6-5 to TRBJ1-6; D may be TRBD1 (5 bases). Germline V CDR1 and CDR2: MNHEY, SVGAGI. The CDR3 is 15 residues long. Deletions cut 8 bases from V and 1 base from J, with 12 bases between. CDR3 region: CASGRQQSYNSPLHF. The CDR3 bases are TGTGCCAGCGGACGACAGCAGTCCTATAATTCACCCCTCCACTTT.

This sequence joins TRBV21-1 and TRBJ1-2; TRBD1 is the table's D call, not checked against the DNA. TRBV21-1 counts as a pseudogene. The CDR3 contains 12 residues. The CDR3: CASSEDRVGYTF. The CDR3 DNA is TGTGCCAGCAGCGAGGACAGGGTTGGCTACACCTTC.

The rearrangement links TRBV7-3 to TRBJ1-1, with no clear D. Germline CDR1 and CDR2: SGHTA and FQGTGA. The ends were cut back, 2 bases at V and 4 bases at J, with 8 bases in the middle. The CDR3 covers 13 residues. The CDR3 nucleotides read TGTGCCAGCAGCTTATCGAAAACCACTGAAGCTTTCTTT. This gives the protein CASSLSKTTEAFF.

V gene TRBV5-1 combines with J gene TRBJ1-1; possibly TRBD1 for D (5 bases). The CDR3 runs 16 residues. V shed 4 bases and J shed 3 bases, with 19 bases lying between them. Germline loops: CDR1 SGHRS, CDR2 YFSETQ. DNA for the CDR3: TGCGCCAGCAGCCACCTCCGGGACCCAAGAGACACTGAAGCTTTCTTT. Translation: CASSHLRDPRDTEAFF.

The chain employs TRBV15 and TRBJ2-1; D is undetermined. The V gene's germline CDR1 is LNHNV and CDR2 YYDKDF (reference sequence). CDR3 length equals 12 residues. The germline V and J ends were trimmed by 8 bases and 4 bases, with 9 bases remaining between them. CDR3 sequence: CATSTGYNEQFF. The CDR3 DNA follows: TGTGCCACCTCTACGGGTTACAATGAGCAGTTCTTC.

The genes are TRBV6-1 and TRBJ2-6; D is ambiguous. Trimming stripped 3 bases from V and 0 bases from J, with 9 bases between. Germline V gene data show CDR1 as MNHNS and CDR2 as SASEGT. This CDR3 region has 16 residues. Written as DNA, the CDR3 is TGTGCCAGCAGTGATACCCGGGCCTCTGGGGCCAACGTCCTGACTTTC. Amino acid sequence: CASSDTRASGANVLTF.

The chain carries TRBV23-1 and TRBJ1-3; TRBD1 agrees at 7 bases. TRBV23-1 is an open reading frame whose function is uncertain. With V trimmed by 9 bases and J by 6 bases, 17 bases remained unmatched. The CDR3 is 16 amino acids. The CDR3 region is CASFTLGQNFENTIYF. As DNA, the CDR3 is TGCGCCAGTTTTACCCTGGGACAGAATTTCGAAAACACCATATATTTT.

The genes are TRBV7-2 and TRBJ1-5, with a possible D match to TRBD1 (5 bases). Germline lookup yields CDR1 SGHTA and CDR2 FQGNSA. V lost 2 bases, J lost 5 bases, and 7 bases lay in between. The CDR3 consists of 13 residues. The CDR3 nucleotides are TGTGCCAGCAGCTTACCAGGGTATCAGCCCCAGCATTTT. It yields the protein CASSLPGYQPQHF.

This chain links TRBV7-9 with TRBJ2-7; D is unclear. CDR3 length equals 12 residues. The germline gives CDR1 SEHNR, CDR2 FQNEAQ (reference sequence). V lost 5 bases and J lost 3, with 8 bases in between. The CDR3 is CASSRTSYEQYF. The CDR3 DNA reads TGTGCCAGCAGCCGGACCAGCTACGAGCAGTACTTC.

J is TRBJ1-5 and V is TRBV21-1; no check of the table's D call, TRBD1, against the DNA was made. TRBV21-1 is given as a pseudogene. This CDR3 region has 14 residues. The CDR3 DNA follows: TGTGCCAGCGGGGACAGGGTGACGGGTCAGCCCCAGCATTTT. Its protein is CASGDRVTGQPQHF.